This record concerns one T cell receptor (beta chain) sequence. 60 Vbeta and 13 Jbeta primers were used in PCR. In the original workflow: A later analysis tallied some 80 million unique TCR beta chains, 9.5 million to 14 million of them shared. Using immunoSEQ multiplex PCR, the repertoire was profiled, and TCRdb retains in-frame clones only, with some absent. That table furnishes V, J and clone size, whereas the DNA furnished D and trimming. The data show 110,000 to 150,000 clones, approximately 80% seen once. The sample belongs to a study of cytomegalovirus exposure and HLA in healthy donors. This CDR3 spans 14 amino acids. The V gene's germline CDR1 is SEHNR and CDR2 FQNEAQ (reference sequence). V was trimmed by 2 bases and J by 7 bases, leaving 14 bases between them. All donors participated as healthy donors of bone marrow.

The chain employs TRBV7-9 and TRBJ1-2, with a weak D call TRBD1 (5 bases). The sequence was collected from a male donor in good health and CMV-seronegative. The material sequenced was PBMCs. For the CDR3, the DNA is TGTGCCAGCAGCTTATTGCAGGGCGGTGGTGGCTACACCTTC. Translating it yields CASSLLQGGGGYTF. Full variable domain (rest looked up from reference TRBV7-9 and TRBJ1-2): DTGVSQNPRHKITKRGQNVTFRCDPISEHNRLYWYRQTLGQGPEFLTYFQNEAQLEKSRLLSDRFSAERPKGSFSTLEIQRTEQGDSAMYLCASSLLQGGGGYTFGSGTRLTVV.